This passage covers 31 T cell receptor beta chains from one sample sequenced in a study of shared clonotypes between healthy human individuals. The assay was immunoSEQ multiplex PCR, and TCRdb's table has in-frame clones only and misses some. The sample lists 2 million to 2.5 million clones, approximately 95% occurring once. Sequenced sample: naive CD4+ T cells from PBMCs. Subset in this sample: CD45RA+ positively selected. The receptors shown here come from a man aged 18 to 30 in good health. Some clones in this sample may be carry-over from other donors' samples.

The chain uses TRBV19 and TRBJ1-1; D is unresolved. The V end was cut by 0 bases, the J end by 0 bases, with 2 bases between. Germline loops: CDR1 LNHDA, CDR2 SQIVND (reference sequence). The CDR3 runs 13 residues. The CDR3 bases are TGTGCCAGTAGTATAGAGATGAACACTGAAGCTTTCTTT. Protein product: CASSIEMNTEAFF.

V gene TRBV2 combines with J gene TRBJ2-3, with 10 positions matching TRBD2. The junction had 5 bases not matched to a gene; V was cut back by 8 bases and J by 3 bases. This CDR3 region has 14 residues. Germline V lookup: CDR1 SNHLY, CDR2 FYNNEI. The CDR3 protein is CASLAGVVTDTQYF. The CDR3 DNA reads TGTGCCAGCCTAGCGGGAGTTGTGACAGATACGCAGTATTTT.

The chain is built from TRBV14 and TRBJ2-7; D perhaps matches TRBD2 (5 bases). Germline CDR1 is SGHDN and CDR2 is FVKESK. Between the trimmed V and J ends, which lost 4 bases and 6 bases, there was a span of 22 bases. The CDR3 is made up of 16 amino acids. CDR3 in DNA: TGTGCCAGCAGCCCAAACGTTGGAGTTTCGGCGGGCGAGCAGTACTTC. Protein: CASSPNVGVSAGEQYF.

V is TRBV11-2 and J is TRBJ1-5; no clear D. The CDR3 has 15 residues. Germline V gives CDR1 SGHAT, CDR2 FQNNGV. Trimming stripped 2 bases from V and 2 bases from J, with 10 bases between. The CDR3 DNA sequence: TGTGCCAGCAGCTTAAGTGATTCAGGCAATCAGCCCCAGCATTTT. Its protein product is CASSLSDSGNQPQHF.

The chain is built from TRBV28 and TRBJ1-3, with D possibly being TRBD1 (6 bases). Germline CDR1 is MDHEN and CDR2 is SYDVKM. The CDR3 loop spans 15 amino acids. Trimming stripped 5 bases from V and 0 bases from J, with 11 bases between. CDR3 amino acids: CASSPPRGSGNTIYF. In DNA, the CDR3 is TGTGCCAGCAGTCCCCCCAGGGGCTCTGGAAACACCATATATTTT.

This sequence joins TRBV5-1 and TRBJ2-7; 12 nucleotides match TRBD2. Germline values: CDR1 SGHRS, CDR2 YFSETQ. This CDR3 has 15 residues. V was pared by 4 bases and J by 1 base, with 3 bases of the junction left unmatched. The CDR3 loop is CASSQGLAGSYEQYF. CDR3 DNA sequence: TGCGCCAGCAGCCAAGGACTAGCGGGATCCTACGAGCAGTACTTC.

This clone was seen only once. The chain is built from TRBV7-2 and TRBJ2-7; TRBD2 matches 10 bases. V was clipped by 0 bases and J by 1 base; unmatched bases: 3. Germline lookup yields CDR1 SGHTA and CDR2 FQGNSA. The CDR3 totals 16 residues. The CDR3 loop reads CASSLAKRGGSYEQYF. CDR3 DNA sequence: TGTGCCAGCAGCTTAGCGAAGCGGGGGGGGTCCTACGAGCAGTACTTC.

The chain combines TRBV7-9 with TRBJ1-3; 9 positions match TRBD1. This CDR3 contains 14 residues. CDR1 and CDR2 (germline): SEHNR, FQNEAQ (reference sequence). The V and J ends lost 4 bases and 8 bases, in that order; junction bases with no gene match: 6. The CDR3 loop reads CASSSQQGAHTIYF. DNA for the CDR3: TGTGCCAGCAGCTCCCAACAGGGGGCACACACCATATATTTT.

This chain uses TRBV9 with TRBJ2-1; 8 bases are a match to TRBD2. Losses at the gene ends were 4 bases for V and 2 bases for J; bases not matched to a gene: 8. CDR3 length equals 16 residues. The germline V gene encodes CDR1 SGDLS and CDR2 YYNGEE. The DNA for the CDR3 is TGTGCCAGCAGCCCTAATGCGGGAGGAGCCTACAATGAGCAGTTCTTC. Its translation is CASSPNAGGAYNEQFF.

V gene TRBV6-5 combines with J gene TRBJ2-3; 7 bases are shared with TRBD1. There are 15 residues in the CDR3. Trimming cost V 7 bases and J 4 bases; bases outside gene matches: 11. Germline CDR1 and CDR2: MNHEY and SVGAGI. The CDR3 sequence: CASTESGTAADTQYF. The CDR3 DNA reads as TGTGCCAGCACAGAGTCCGGGACAGCTGCAGATACGCAGTATTTT.

J is TRBJ1-2 and V is TRBV7-2; 7 positions agree with TRBD1. Germline CDR1 SGHTA, CDR2 FQGNSA. V dropped 0 bases and J dropped 4; count of bases not matched to a gene: 8. This CDR3 spans 16 amino acids. The CDR3: CASSLASGRGTYGYTF. The DNA of the CDR3 is TGTGCCAGCAGCTTAGCCTCCGGCAGGGGGACCTATGGCTACACCTTC.

The V call is TRBV4-2, the J call TRBJ1-3; D remains ambiguous. The V end lost 3 bases, the J end lost 0 bases, and 12 bases lay between the germline ends. CDR1 and CDR2 from the germline V gene are LGHNA and YNFKEQ. This CDR3 has 16 residues. CDR3 region: CASSHEGAISGNTIYF. The CDR3 DNA reads TGTGCCAGCAGCCATGAGGGAGCCATCTCTGGAAACACCATATATTTT.

The chain links TRBV19 to TRBJ2-7; 12 bases map to TRBD1. Germline V lookup: CDR1 LNHDA, CDR2 SQIVND (reference sequence). The CDR3 runs 14 residues. The V and J ends lost 8 bases and 4 bases, in that order; junction bases with no gene match: 6. In nucleotides, the CDR3 is TGTGCCAGTGTTCCGGGACAGGGGGCGTACGAGCAGTACTTC. It encodes CASVPGQGAYEQYF.

The J gene is TRBJ2-4, the V gene TRBV9; 14 positions match TRBD2. In germline, CDR1 is SGDLS, CDR2 YYNGEE. The V gene end was trimmed by 3 bases and the J gene end by 5 bases; junction bases not matched to a gene: 7. The CDR3 sequence is 17 residues long. This chain's CDR3 is CASSEAGTSGSQNIQYF. In nucleotides, the CDR3 is TGTGCCAGCAGCGAGGCGGGGACTAGCGGGAGCCAAAACATTCAGTACTTC.

J is TRBJ2-4 and V is TRBV2; D uncertain. CDR3 length equals 15 residues. V lost 3 bases and J lost 5, with 14 bases in between. The germline V gene encodes CDR1 SNHLY and CDR2 FYNNEI. The CDR3 DNA is TGTGCCAGCAGTGACCTAGGAAGGAGTCAAAACATTCAGTACTTC. It specifies CASSDLGRSQNIQYF.

The chain is built from TRBV18 and TRBJ2-3; TRBD2 agrees at 11 bases. The CDR3 covers 17 residues. Unmatched junction bases numbered 6, after V lost 2 bases and J lost 2 bases. Germline V gene sequence: CDR1 KGHSH, CDR2 LQKENI. For the CDR3, the DNA is TGTGCCAGCTCACCATTTCTAGCGGGAGGCGCCACAGATACGCAGTATTTT. It yields the protein CASSPFLAGGATDTQYF.

The chain couples TRBV5-1 to TRBJ1-3; D ambiguous. The CDR3 runs 14 residues. The germline CDR1 and CDR2 sequences are SGHRS and YFSETQ. The V and J ends lost 5 bases and 4 bases respectively, with 13 bases between them. The CDR3 loop reads CASSEKERGNTIYF. The CDR3 DNA reads as TGCGCCAGCAGTGAAAAGGAGAGGGGAAACACCATATATTTT.

This clone has just a few counts. The chain joins TRBV18 to TRBJ1-1; D ambiguous. Trimming cost V 3 bases and J 7 bases, with 12 bases left between them. The CDR3 consists of 13 residues. The germline V gene encodes CDR1 KGHSH and CDR2 LQKENI. The DNA for the CDR3 is TGTGCCAGCTCACCCCAGACGGAAGATGAAGCTTTCTTT. Translation: CASSPQTEDEAFF.

In DNA form, the CDR3 reads TGTGCCAGCAGCTTAGGCCTAGTCTACGAGCAGTACTTC. Its translation: CASSLGLVYEQYF. The chain links TRBV13 to TRBJ2-7; D ambiguous. The V end lost 0 bases, the J end lost 3 bases, and 6 bases lay between the germline ends. CDR3 length: 13 amino acids. Germline V gene sequence: CDR1 PRHDT, CDR2 FYEKMQ (reference sequence). Full variable domain (rest looked up from reference TRBV13 and TRBJ2-7): AAGVIQSPRHLIKEKRETATLKCYPIPRHDTVYWYQQGPGQDPQFLISFYEKMQSDKGSIPDRFSAQQFSDYHSELNMSSLELGDSALYFCASSLGLVYEQYFGPGTRLTVT.

This rearrangement joins TRBV28 to TRBJ1-5, with D perhaps matching TRBD1 (5 bases). Per germline, CDR1 MDHEN and CDR2 SYDVKM. The V end was cut by 1 base, the J end by 6 bases, with 19 bases between. The CDR3 runs 17 residues. CDR3: CASSLSSGRRGRQPQHF. The CDR3 bases are TGTGCCAGCAGTTTATCCTCGGGACGTAGAGGACGTCAGCCCCAGCATTTT. The whole variable domain, remainder taken from reference TRBV28 and TRBJ1-5, is DVKVTQSSRYLVKRTGEKVFLECVQDMDHENMFWYRQDPGLGLRLIYFSYDVKMKEKGDIPEGYSVSREKKERFSLILESASTNQTSMYLCASSLSSGRRGRQPQHFGDGTRLSIL.

This clone was detected only once. This chain uses TRBV5-1 with TRBJ2-7; perhaps D is TRBD1 or TRBD2 (5 bases each). This CDR3 contains 14 residues. CDR1 and CDR2 (germline): SGHRS, YFSETQ. Between the trimmed V and J ends, which lost 0 bases and 4 bases, there was a span of 11 bases. For the CDR3, the DNA is TGCGCCAGCAGCTTGGAAGGGACGGAATACGAGCAGTACTTC. Amino acids: CASSLEGTEYEQYF.

The gene calls are TRBV15 and TRBJ1-5; the D gene is possibly TRBD1 (5 bases). V lost 3 bases and J lost 4, with 13 bases in between. CDR1 and CDR2 from the germline V gene are LNHNV and YYDKDF (reference sequence). This CDR3 has 15 residues. The CDR3 sequence: CATSSLDKVNQPQHF. The CDR3 nucleotides are TGTGCCACCAGCAGCTTGGACAAGGTTAATCAGCCCCAGCATTTT.

The rearrangement joins TRBV11-2 to TRBJ1-1; D may be TRBD1 (5 bases). Germline loops: CDR1 SGHAT, CDR2 FQNNGV. The CDR3 contains 13 residues. Between the trimmed V and J ends, which lost 3 bases and 4 bases, there was a span of 9 bases. The CDR3 spells CASSLGLTTEAFF. The CDR3 bases are TGTGCCAGCAGCTTGGGGCTCACCACTGAAGCTTTCTTT.

The V and J genes are TRBV27 and TRBJ2-4; 8 bases map to TRBD2. The germline V gene has CDR1 MNHEY and CDR2 SMNVEV (reference sequence). The CDR3 is 16 residues long. V shed 6 bases, J shed 4 bases, and the junction held 11 bases outside the gene matches. The chain's CDR3 is CASSPITRLAKNIQYF. The CDR3 region has the DNA TGTGCCAGCAGCCCCATTACTCGACTAGCGAAAAACATTCAGTACTTC.

This clone was found a few times. The J gene is TRBJ1-3, the V gene TRBV5-1; no firm D call. The CDR3 sequence is 15 residues long. Germline CDR1 reads SGHRS; CDR2 reads YFSETQ. V was shortened by 3 bases and J by 4 bases, with 14 bases between the two germline ends. In nucleotides, the CDR3 is TGCGCCAGCAGCTCTGGACGGGGATCAGGAAACACCATATATTTT. This translates into CASSSGRGSGNTIYF.

In regard to this clone: Other DNA sequences within the sample encode an identical CDR3. The chain links TRBV7-3 to TRBJ1-1; a possible D gene is TRBD1 (6 bases). The CDR3 runs 13 residues. V was pared by 5 bases and J by 4 bases, with 11 bases between. Germline V gene sequence: CDR1 SGHTA, CDR2 FQGTGA. CDR3 loop: CASSPQGTTEAFF. The DNA of the CDR3 is TGTGCCAGCAGCCCGCAGGGGACCACTGAAGCTTTCTTT.

J is TRBJ1-4 and V is TRBV7-9; no firm D call. The V end lost 0 bases, the J end lost 7 bases, and 6 bases lay between the germline ends. Germline CDR1 reads SEHNR; CDR2 reads FQNEAQ (reference sequence). The CDR3 length is 13 residues. The CDR3 DNA sequence: TGTGCCAGCAGCTTAGCGACGGCTGAAAAACTGTTTTTT. This codes for CASSLATAEKLFF.

The CDR3 region is CASSLGGRYNQPQHF. The CDR3 coding sequence is TGTGCCAGCAGCTTGGGCGGAAGGTACAATCAGCCCCAGCATTTT. The J gene is TRBJ1-5, the V gene TRBV5-4; no clear D gene. The CDR3 consists of 15 residues. Germline CDR1 reads SGHNT; CDR2 reads YYREEE (reference sequence). The germline V and J ends were trimmed by 0 bases and 3 bases, with 10 bases remaining between them.

The chain joins TRBV7-3 to TRBJ2-1; the match to TRBD2 covers 9 bases. V shed 5 bases and J 8 bases; nucleotides not matched to a gene: 10. This CDR3 is built from 15 residues. The germline V gene encodes CDR1 SGHTA and CDR2 FQGTGA. The chain's CDR3 is CASSGGTSFDDEQFF. DNA of the CDR3: TGTGCCAGCAGCGGTGGGACTAGCTTTGACGATGAGCAGTTCTTC. Using reference TRBV7-3 and TRBJ2-1 for the parts outside the CDR3, the full variable domain is GAGVSQTPSNKVTEKGKYVELRCDPISGHTALYWYRQSLGQGPEFLIYFQGTGAADDSGLPNDRFFAVRPEGSVSTLKIQRTERGDSAVYLCASSGGTSFDDEQFFGPGTRLTVL.

V usage is TRBV6-6 and J usage is TRBJ1-2; weak D call: TRBD1 (5 bases). V lost 5 bases and J 8 bases, leaving 15 bases between the germline ends. Germline loops: CDR1 MNHNY, CDR2 SVGAGI (reference sequence). The CDR3 sequence is 13 residues long. The CDR3 spells CASSTGTRGGYTF. The CDR3 coding sequence is TGTGCCAGCAGTACTGGGACCCGGGGAGGCTACACCTTC.

J is TRBJ1-2 and V is TRBV27; possible D gene TRBD1, 5 bases. The CDR3 contains 13 residues. CDR1 is MNHEY and CDR2 is SMNVEV in the germline V gene (reference sequence). Trimming stripped 8 bases from V and 4 bases from J, with 14 bases between. The CDR3 region is CASRRPGTYGYTF. CDR3 in DNA: TGTGCCAGCCGACGTCCCGGGACCTATGGCTACACCTTC.